Listed below are T cell receptor beta chains from one sample, sequenced in a study of blood T cell repertoires in COVID-19. The repertoire was sequenced with immunoSEQ multiplex PCR; TCRdb's copy has only in-frame clones and lacks some. The sample contains more than 150,000 clones, less than 80% of which appear only once. What was sequenced was peripheral blood. Receptors originate from a man between 50 and 59 years old who had recovered from COVID-19. Each CDR3 is given with its conserved first and last residue.

j_call,v_call,cdr3_aa
TRBJ2-3,TRBV27,CASSFKGLVTDTQYF
TRBJ1-6,TRBV30,CAWGRDRGSPLHF
TRBJ1-2,TRBV6-2/TRBV6-3,CASSIQTNYGYTF
TRBJ2-5,TRBV9,CASSVETSMGTQYF
TRBJ2-2,TRBV7-2,CASSLAGGNTGELFF
TRBJ2-7,TRBV12-3/TRBV12-4,CASSEGQRDEQYF
TRBJ1-5,TRBV20-1,CSASDTQGQPQHF
TRBJ2-7,TRBV2,CASSPLSYEQYF
TRBJ2-1,TRBV6-2/TRBV6-3,CASSYFTGGVAYNEQFF
TRBJ2-1,TRBV29-1,CSVGLTADNEQFF
TRBJ1-5,TRBV19,CASSIGGNQPQHF
TRBJ2-6,TRBV19,CASSTAANVLTF
TRBJ2-3,TRBV9,CASSVAQGAGDTQYF
TRBJ1-2,TRBV10-3,CAISEPRQPYGYTF
TRBJ2-5,TRBV7-9,CASSLIYGETQYF
TRBJ2-1,TRBV7-3,CASSPKGTSGVDEQFF
TRBJ2-7,TRBV5-8,CASSLDLAGDIDEQYF
TRBJ2-1,TRBV25-1,CASSDPLGASSYNEQFF
TRBJ2-2,TRBV2,CARGLAGNTGELFF
TRBJ1-3,TRBV19,CASSINRATGNTIYF
TRBJ2-1,TRBV13,CASSLGLGGIYNEQFF
TRBJ2-3,TRBV2,CASGAGTGGTDTQYF
TRBJ2-2,TRBV6-2/TRBV6-3,CASSYVSANTGELFF